The 28 T cell receptor beta chains in this list originate from one sample, sequenced in a study of radiation and T cells in renal cell carcinoma. Sequenced by immunoSEQ multiplex PCR; TCRdb stores in-frame clones only, minus some. This table holds some 100,000 clones, 70% to 85% found once. Time point noted: baseline pretreatment blood. Regarding treatment: 15 Gy SBRT to primary tumor, nephrectomy 4 weeks later. Material: blood, obtained from a patient whose treatment included radiotherapy and nephrectomy. The receptors originated from a man between 60 and 75 years old with renal cell carcinoma.

This chain links TRBV7-2 with TRBJ2-6; no firm D call. CDR3 size: 15 residues. V shed 1 base and J shed 0 bases, with 4 bases lying between them. Germline V gives CDR1 SGHTA, CDR2 FQGNSA. CDR3 region: CASSLEVSGANVLTF. The CDR3, as DNA: TGTGCCAGCAGCTTAGAAGTCTCTGGGGCCAACGTCCTGACTTTC.

This clone was picked up one time. The rearrangement joins TRBV10-2 to TRBJ2-1; 9 nucleotides match TRBD2. With 7 bases clipped from V and 2 bases from J, the junction kept 0 bases outside the gene matches. Per the germline V gene, CDR1 is WSHSY and CDR2 is SAAADI. There are 13 residues in the CDR3. The CDR3 is CASIAGAYNEQFF. The CDR3 DNA sequence: TGCGCCAGCATAGCGGGAGCCTACAATGAGCAGTTCTTC.

The chain has TRBV28 and TRBJ1-5, with D tentatively TRBD1 (5 bases). The CDR3 consists of 15 residues. Germline V lookup: CDR1 MDHEN, CDR2 SYDVKM. V lost 8 bases, J lost 6 bases, and 20 bases lay in between. The CDR3 DNA is TGTGCCAGCGAAAATCAGTTGGGGGGGGTTCAGCCCCAGCATTTT. Translated, it gives CASENQLGGVQPQHF.

This clone was seen once. J is TRBJ1-1 and V is TRBV27; tentative D call: TRBD1 (5 bases). The germline V gene has CDR1 MNHEY and CDR2 SMNVEV (reference sequence). V was shortened by 4 bases and J by 4 bases, with 10 bases between the two germline ends. CDR3 size: 13 residues. The CDR3 protein is CASSWSQVTEAFF. The CDR3 bases are TGTGCCAGCAGTTGGTCACAGGTCACTGAAGCTTTCTTT.

The chain links TRBV29-1 to TRBJ2-7, with 10 bases fitting TRBD2. V shed 5 bases and J 8 bases; nucleotides not matched to a gene: 12. The germline V gene has CDR1 SQVTM and CDR2 ANQGSEA. The CDR3 extends over 14 amino acids. The CDR3 DNA is TGCAGCGTTACAGAATCTAGCGGGAGTCTCCAGCAGTACTTC. Its translation: CSVTESSGSLQQYF.

The chain uses TRBV11-2 and TRBJ2-1; D not certain. CDR1 is SGHAT, CDR2 FQNNGV, per germline. V was pared by 3 bases and J by 5 bases, with 17 bases between. The CDR3 is 16 residues long. The CDR3 coding sequence is TGTGCCAGCAGCTTTGCCGAGACGGACCCGGACAATGAGCAGTTCTTC. Amino acids: CASSFAETDPDNEQFF.

The chain combines TRBV7-2 with TRBJ2-5, with D possibly being TRBD1 (5 bases). The V end lost 2 bases, the J end lost 4 bases, and 14 bases lay between the germline ends. Germline V gives CDR1 SGHTA, CDR2 FQGNSA. The CDR3 runs to 15 residues. For the CDR3, the DNA is TGTGCCAGCAGCTTATTTAAGGGGCAGGGAGAGACCCAGTACTTC. It translates to CASSLFKGQGETQYF.

The rearrangement uses TRBV6-1 and TRBJ2-7; 11 positions agree with TRBD1. V trimming: 2 bases; J trimming: 2 bases; junction bases outside the gene matches: 11. Germline CDR1 and CDR2: MNHNS and SASEGT. The CDR3 loop spans 18 amino acids. The chain's CDR3 is CASSELRDRGIPPYEQYF. The CDR3 nucleotides read TGTGCCAGCAGTGAACTCCGGGACAGGGGGATTCCCCCCTACGAGCAGTACTTC.

The rearrangement uses TRBV28 and TRBJ1-4; D gene ambiguous. V was cut by 5 bases and J by 7 bases, with 14 bases left in between. The CDR3 is 14 amino acids. Germline-derived CDR1 and CDR2 are MDHEN and SYDVKM. For the CDR3, the DNA is TGTGCCAGCAGTCCCTCCCCTCCGGGTGAAAAACTGTTTTTT. This gives the protein CASSPSPPGEKLFF.

The J gene is TRBJ2-7, the V gene TRBV11-3; D is unresolved. Germline lookup yields CDR1 SGHNT and CDR2 YENEEA. The ends were cut back, 5 bases at V and 6 bases at J, with 14 bases in the middle. CDR3 length equals 13 residues. The CDR3 DNA reads TGTGCCAGCAGCCGGAATGACGGCCTCGAGCAGTACTTC. Amino acids: CASSRNDGLEQYF.

This chain joins TRBV4-2 and TRBJ2-1; 11 nucleotides match TRBD2. The V gene's germline CDR1 is LGHNA and CDR2 YNFKEQ. This CDR3 has 17 residues. Germline trimming cut 0 bases from V and 6 bases from J; bases unmatched to any gene: 7. CDR3 DNA: TGTGCCAGCAGCCAAGATCGACCTAGCGGGAGGCTCAATGAGCAGTTCTTC. The encoded protein is CASSQDRPSGRLNEQFF.

The rearrangement joins TRBV18 to TRBJ2-3, with 11 bases matching TRBD2. Unmatched junction bases numbered 7, after V lost 3 bases and J lost 2 bases. CDR3 length: 17 residues. Germline V gives CDR1 KGHSH, CDR2 LQKENI. This CDR3 is CASSPHGTSGHTDTQYF. The DNA for the CDR3 is TGTGCCAGCTCACCCCACGGGACTAGCGGTCACACAGATACGCAGTATTTT.

This clone was seen a handful of times. J is TRBJ1-3 and V is TRBV28, with D tentatively TRBD1 (5 bases). The CDR3 is 13 amino acids. V lost 4 bases to trimming and J lost 8 bases, with 12 bases between them. The germline V gene has CDR1 MDHEN and CDR2 SYDVKM. The CDR3 spells CASSSQGSHTIYF. DNA of the CDR3: TGTGCCAGCAGTTCCCAGGGATCGCACACCATATATTTT.

The chain couples TRBV27 to TRBJ2-3, with 7 bases identical to TRBD1. Germline lookup yields CDR1 MNHEY and CDR2 SMNVEV (reference sequence). The trim removed 6 bases at V and 2 bases at J, leaving 8 bases unmatched. This CDR3 contains 15 residues. CDR3 protein: CASSSTTGATDTQYF. In nucleotides, the CDR3 is TGTGCCAGCAGCTCCACTACAGGGGCCACAGATACGCAGTATTTT.

The chain employs TRBV6-5 and TRBJ1-1; D gene uncertain. Germline loops: CDR1 MNHEY, CDR2 SVGAGI. This CDR3 comprises 15 residues. The germline V and J ends were trimmed by 0 bases and 0 bases, with 8 bases remaining between them. CDR3 region: CASSYSRTLNTEAFF. The CDR3, as DNA: TGTGCCAGCAGTTACTCGAGGACCCTGAACACTGAAGCTTTCTTT.

This sequence joins TRBV14 and TRBJ2-5; 7 nucleotides agree with TRBD1. The germline CDR1 and CDR2 sequences are SGHDN and FVKESK. Trimming took 1 base from V and 4 from J; bases not matched to a gene: 6. This CDR3 comprises 15 residues. This CDR3 reads CASSQAWDSPETQYF. The CDR3 DNA is TGTGCCAGCAGCCAAGCCTGGGACAGCCCAGAGACCCAGTACTTC. The complete variable domain, with remaining parts taken from reference TRBV14 and TRBJ2-5, reads EAGVTQFPSHSVIEKGQTVTLRCDPISGHDNLYWYRRVMGKEIKFLLHFVKESKQDESGMPNNRFLAERTGGTYSTLKVQPAELEDSGVYFCASSQAWDSPETQYFGPGTRLLVL.

The V and J genes are TRBV7-2 and TRBJ1-3; 7 bases agree with TRBD1. From germline, CDR1 is SGHTA and CDR2 FQGNSA. J was trimmed by 5 bases and V by 5 bases; bases with no gene match: 3. The length of the CDR3 is 13 residues. The CDR3 loop reads CASSRQGRNTIYF. Written as DNA, the CDR3 is TGTGCCAGCAGCAGACAGGGAAGAAACACCATATATTTT. Full variable domain (missing parts from reference TRBV7-2 and TRBJ1-3): GAGVSQSPSNKVTEKGKDVELRCDPISGHTALYWYRQSLGQGLEFLIYFQGNSAPDKSGLPSDRFSAERTGGSVSTLTIQRTQQEDSAVYLCASSRQGRNTIYFGEGSWLTVV.

The chain links TRBV13 to TRBJ1-3; D not certain. V was trimmed by 1 base and J by 0 bases, leaving 4 bases between them. The CDR3 has 14 residues. Germline V gene data show CDR1 as PRHDT and CDR2 as FYEKMQ (reference sequence). Written as DNA, the CDR3 is TGTGCCAGCAGCTTAGACGGCTCTGGAAACACCATATATTTT. The encoded protein is CASSLDGSGNTIYF.

The rearrangement uses TRBV4-3 and TRBJ2-1; 9 positions match TRBD2. The V segment lost 0 bases and the J segment 9 bases; nucleotides outside the gene matches: 12. Germline CDR1 LGHNA, CDR2 YSLEER. The CDR3 loop spans 17 amino acids. The CDR3 region has the DNA TGCGCCAGCAGCCAAGACCCCGGGGCGGGAGGGATGGGTGAGCAGTTCTTC. It yields the protein CASSQDPGAGGMGEQFF.

The chain links TRBV28 to TRBJ1-2; 8 nucleotides align to TRBD1. Germline V gene data show CDR1 as MDHEN and CDR2 as SYDVKM. Germline trimming cut 4 bases from V and 9 bases from J; bases unmatched to any gene: 10. The CDR3 is made up of 14 amino acids. The DNA for the CDR3 is TGTGCCAGCAGTTCGGGGGGGACAGGTCGGAGCTACACCTTC. This sequence encodes CASSSGGTGRSYTF.

The V and J genes are TRBV19 and TRBJ2-7; D is undetermined. In germline, CDR1 is LNHDA, CDR2 SQIVND (reference sequence). CDR3 size: 13 residues. V lost 3 bases, J lost 7 bases, and 13 bases lay in between. The CDR3 nucleotides are TGTGCCAGTAGTATTAGCCCTGCGACAGAGCAGTACTTC. Translated, it gives CASSISPATEQYF.

The V gene is TRBV6-1, the J gene TRBJ2-1; D call uncertain. The CDR3 contains 16 residues. With 0 bases removed from V and 2 bases from J, the gap between germline ends came to 11 bases. In germline, CDR1 is MNHNS, CDR2 SASEGT. As DNA, the CDR3 is TGTGCCAGCAGTGAAGCGTTGAGCCAGGCCTACAATGAGCAGTTCTTC. This codes for CASSEALSQAYNEQFF.

This clone has just a few counts. This rearrangement joins TRBV6-1 to TRBJ2-4; D might be TRBD1 (5 bases). V was clipped by 4 bases and J by 6 bases, with 16 bases between them. Germline V CDR1 and CDR2: MNHNS, SASEGT. The CDR3 extends over 15 amino acids. The CDR3 coding sequence is TGTGCCAGCAGTGGTCGCAGGGTGTTGGGAAACATTCAGTACTTC. Its translation: CASSGRRVLGNIQYF.

The chain joins TRBV5-8 to TRBJ1-1; no firm D call. Per the germline V gene, CDR1 is SGHTS and CDR2 is YDEGEE. V was shortened by 4 bases and J by 7 bases, with 11 bases between the two germline ends. CDR3 length: 12 residues. CDR3 region: CASSPGGIEAFF. For the CDR3, the DNA is TGTGCCAGCAGCCCCGGTGGGATTGAAGCTTTCTTT.

The rearrangement links TRBV15 to TRBJ2-1; 8 nucleotides line up with TRBD2. CDR1 is LNHNV and CDR2 is YYDKDF in the germline V gene (reference sequence). The CDR3 extends over 14 amino acids. Trimming at V came to 0 bases and at J to 6 bases, leaving 1 base not matched to a gene. The CDR3 spells CATSRDLAGNEQFF. CDR3 bases: TGTGCCACCAGCAGAGATCTAGCGGGCAATGAGCAGTTCTTC.

This rearrangement joins TRBV27 to TRBJ2-2, with 15 bases matching TRBD2. The germline CDR1 and CDR2 sequences are MNHEY and SMNVEV (reference sequence). J gave up 5 bases and V 2 bases, and 9 bases lay outside the gene matches. The CDR3 spans 19 residues. CDR3 sequence (DNA): TGTGCCAGCAGTTTAGAGGCTCCGGGACTAGCGGGAGGAACCGGGGAGCTGTTTTTT. This gives the protein CASSLEAPGLAGGTGELFF.

This clone was recorded a few times. V gene TRBV10-3 combines with J gene TRBJ1-1; D not resolved. Trimming stripped 5 bases from V and 2 bases from J, with 12 bases between. This CDR3 comprises 14 residues. From germline, CDR1 is ENHRY and CDR2 SYGVKD. In DNA, the CDR3 is TGTGCCATCAGTTTGGACTTTTTAAACACTGAAGCTTTCTTT. It yields the protein CAISLDFLNTEAFF.

V gene TRBV7-2 combines with J gene TRBJ1-2; D might be TRBD1 (6 bases). Trimming left V 0 bases short and J 4 bases short, with 12 bases between. The CDR3 length is 15 residues. The germline gives CDR1 SGHTA, CDR2 FQGNSA. CDR3 in amino acids: CASSLAGGGFYGYTF. DNA of the CDR3: TGTGCCAGCAGCTTAGCGGGAGGGGGGTTCTATGGCTACACCTTC.